The subject of this entry is one TCR beta chain. Its antigen remains unknown. This sample was included in a study of CXCR3-negative and CXCR3-positive naive CD8 T cells. Findings and caveats of the study: In CXCR3-positive naive cells, the TRB CDR3s were more hydrophobic than in CXCR3-negative naive cells. Relative to memory CD8+ cells, whose diversity was much lower, both naive subsets had comparably high diversity. Naive cells, whether CXCR3-negative or CXCR3-positive, had similar TRBV-TRBJ usage, while memory cells differed. Naive subsets displayed similar surface CD5, and TCR strength was inferred from TRB CDR3 properties.

The CDR3 loop spans 14 amino acids. Germline CDR1 is MNHEY and CDR2 is SVGEGT. UMI-labeled 5' RACE TRB cDNA libraries were prepared from the cells. TCRdb reprocessed the 5' RACE reads, with one entry per CDR3 protein and no DNA. This sample contains 90,000 to 100,000 distinct CDR3 sequences. Naive cells were sorted as CD45RO-, CCR7+, CD27+ and CD95-. The receptor was derived from a human donor in good health. Some clones in this sample may be carry-over from other donors' samples. Sequenced material: naive CXCR3+ CD8+ T cells from blood. The subset here: CD45RO-CCR7+CD27+CD95- naive CD8+ T cells expressing CXCR3 (TNR3+). V is TRBV6-2 or TRBV6-3 and J is TRBJ2-1. The CDR3 sequence is CASSYSSSYNEQFF.